The rows below give T cell receptor beta chains drawn from one sample of a study of OX40 agonist ivuxolimab in advanced cancers. Repertoires were generated with immunoSEQ multiplex PCR, while TCRdb's copy carries only in-frame clones and drops some. The sample yields 100,000 to 150,000 clones, roughly 91% seen once. The sequencing here drew on CD4+ or CD8+ T cells sorted from blood, taken in a trial of the OX40 agonist ivuxolimab. The receptors come from an adult with an advanced solid tumor such as melanoma, head and neck, liver or kidney cancer. Both conserved end residues are part of each CDR3. A D gene is named only where the DNA matches it firmly. Size tells how often a clone was seen (once, few, many) or the class of an expanded clone, and some rows leave it out.

>TRBJ2-7|-|TRBV5-1|-
TGCGCCAGCAGCGTACTTAACTCCTACGAGCAGTACTTC
CASSVLNSYEQYF
>TRBJ2-1|TRBD2|TRBV4-1|-
TGCGCCAGCAGCCAAGCACTAGCGGGAGTATGGAATGAGCAGTTCTTC
CASSQALAGVWNEQFF
>TRBJ2-1|-|TRBV6-5|-
TGTGCCAGCAGTTATTACAGGGTTGGGGAGCAGTTCTTC
CASSYYRVGEQFF
>TRBJ1-2|-|TRBV7-2|-
TGTGCCAGCAGCCCCACGGCAGGAGTTACTAACTATGGCTACACCTTC
CASSPTAGVTNYGYTF
>TRBJ2-5|TRBD2|TRBV6-1|-
TGTGCCAGCAGTGCCTCTAGCGGGAGGGCGTCGGAGACCCAGTACTTC
CASSASSGRASETQYF
>TRBJ1-2|-|TRBV7-8|-
TGTGCCAGCAGCGGCCCCACGGCAGGCATACACTATGGCTACACCTTC
CASSGPTAGIHYGYTF
>TRBJ2-5|TRBD1|TRBV10-3|-
TGTGCCATCAGTGAGTCGGTTTTGGCAGGGGGCCTCCAAGAGACCCAGTACTTC
CAISESVLAGGLQETQYF
>TRBJ1-6|-|TRBV6-6|-
TGTGCCAGCAGTCTCCGGGGACACCGGGATTCACCCCTCCACTTT
CASSLRGHRDSPLHF
>TRBJ1-1|TRBD1|TRBV15|-
TGTGCCACCAGCAGAGCCCACGGACAGGGGGCAACTGAAGCTTTCTTT
CATSRAHGQGATEAFF
>TRBJ1-6|TRBD1|TRBV10-3|-
TGTGCCATCAGTGTGACAGGGACGGATTCACCCCTCCACTTT
CAISVTGTDSPLHF
>TRBJ1-1|-|TRBV5-1|few
TGCGCCAGCAGCGTACAAAGGAACACTGAAGCTTTCTTT
CASSVQRNTEAFF
>TRBJ2-7|TRBD2|TRBV4-2|-
TGTGCCAGCAGCCAAACCCTATTTAGCGGGAGTCGGGTTTACGAGCAGTACTTC
CASSQTLFSGSRVYEQYF
>TRBJ2-7|TRBD2|TRBV7-6|-
TGTGCCAGCAGGCGGGGACTAGCGGGGAAGACCTACGAGCAGTACTTC
CASRRGLAGKTYEQYF
>TRBJ1-1|-|TRBV29-1|-
TGCAGCGGTTCCCAGTCGGGCACTGAAGCTTTCTTT
CSGSQSGTEAFF
>TRBJ2-3|TRBD2|TRBV9|-
TGTGCCAGCAGCATTGGGACTACCTACACAGATACGCAGTATTTT
CASSIGTTYTDTQYF
>TRBJ1-6|-|TRBV11-3|-
TGTGCCAGCAGCAAGAGGGGGGACTCACCCCTCCACTTT
CASSKRGDSPLHF
>TRBJ2-5|TRBD2|TRBV5-1|-
TGCGCCAGCAGCTTGGAATTAGCGGGGTACCAAGAGACCCAGTACTTC
CASSLELAGYQETQYF
>TRBJ2-1|TRBD2|TRBV4-1|-
TGCGCCAGCAGCCAACCCTCTCGACTAGCGGGGGGGCCCAATGAGCAGTTCTTC
CASSQPSRLAGGPNEQFF
>TRBJ2-7|-|TRBV6-1|-
TGTGCCAGCAGTTGGGGGTATGTGCCCTACGAGCAGTACTTC
CASSWGYVPYEQYF
>TRBJ1-4|-|TRBV7-9|-
TGTGCCAGCAGCCACACGTCTGAAAAACTGTTTTTT
CASSHTSEKLFF
>TRBJ2-3|-|TRBV29-1|few
TGCAGCGTAAGGGAATCCACCCACCCCACAGATACGCAGTATTTT
CSVRESTHPTDTQYF
>TRBJ2-7|TRBD1|TRBV5-6|-
TGTGCCAGCAGCTTTACAGGGGTGGTTTCGTACGAGCAGTACTTC
CASSFTGVVSYEQYF
>TRBJ2-1|TRBD2|TRBV7-2|-
TGTGCCAGCAGCATTCTAGCGGGGGGATTTGTTGAGCAGTTCTTC
CASSILAGGFVEQFF